This entry lists 30 T cell receptor beta chains sequenced from one sample in a study of shared clonotypes between healthy human individuals. Sequencing was performed with immunoSEQ multiplex PCR; in TCRdb, only in-frame clones are kept and a portion is missing. The data hold approximately 640,000 clones, with roughly 87% observed a single time. The sample consisted of memory CD8+ T cells from PBMCs. Sample subset: CD45RO+ cells pooled with CCR7-negative TemRA cells. Receptors originate from a young man in good health. Some clones in this sample may be carry-over from other donors' samples.

V gene TRBV7-9 combines with J gene TRBJ2-5, with D possibly being TRBD2 (6 bases). Germline V gives CDR1 SEHNR, CDR2 FQNEAQ (reference sequence). Trimming shortened V by 5 bases and J by 4 bases, and 17 bases separated the two germline ends. CDR3 size: 15 residues. CDR3 nucleotide sequence: TGTGCCAGCAGCACCGACGGGGGTGGGCGAGAGACCCAGTACTTC. Translation gives CASSTDGGGRETQYF.

The rearrangement uses TRBV9 and TRBJ1-1; D is undetermined. This CDR3 is 15 amino acids long. Germline CDR1 is SGDLS and CDR2 is YYNGEE. Trimming shortened V by 3 bases and J by 0 bases, and 12 bases separated the two germline ends. The CDR3 sequence: CASSAQTVLNTEAFF. As DNA, the CDR3 is TGTGCCAGCAGCGCACAAACAGTACTGAACACTGAAGCTTTCTTT. Using reference TRBV9 and TRBJ1-1 for the parts outside the CDR3, the full variable domain is DSGVTQTPKHLITATGQRVTLRCSPRSGDLSVYWYQQSLDQGLQFLIQYYNGEERAKGNILERFSAQQFPDLHSELNLSSLELGDSALYFCASSAQTVLNTEAFFGQGTRLTVV.

The V gene is TRBV7-9, the J gene TRBJ1-3; D gene unclear. The germline CDR1 and CDR2 sequences are SEHNR and FQNEAQ (reference sequence). With 1 base removed from V and 1 base from J, the gap between germline ends came to 8 bases. CDR3 length: 15 amino acids. The CDR3 region is CASSLGSGSGNTIYF. The CDR3 nucleotides read TGTGCCAGCAGCTTAGGGTCTGGGTCTGGAAACACCATATATTTT.

The rearrangement uses TRBV28 and TRBJ1-2, with D possibly matching TRBD1 (5 bases). Trimming removed 5 bases from V and 5 bases from J, with 12 bases in between. The CDR3 extends over 13 amino acids. Per germline, CDR1 MDHEN and CDR2 SYDVKM. CDR3 amino acids: CASSRRDPYGYTF. For the CDR3, the DNA is TGTGCCAGCAGTCGCCGGGACCCTTATGGCTACACCTTC.

This chain joins TRBV27 and TRBJ2-1; weak D call: TRBD2 (5 bases). Germline CDR1 MNHEY, CDR2 SMNVEV (reference sequence). This CDR3 is 13 amino acids long. Trimming took 5 bases from V and 7 from J, leaving 12 bases between them. The CDR3 here is CASSRQEENEQFF. The CDR3 DNA reads TGTGCCAGCAGTCGGCAGGAGGAGAATGAGCAGTTCTTC.

This chain joins TRBV11-3 and TRBJ2-1, with TRBD1 as a possible D gene (6 bases). Germline V gene data show CDR1 as SGHNT and CDR2 as YENEEA. V was pared by 3 bases and J by 9 bases, with 9 bases between. The CDR3 spans 12 residues. In nucleotides, the CDR3 is TGTGCCAGCAGCTTGGGGGCGGCTGAGCAGTTCTTC. It specifies CASSLGAAEQFF.

J is TRBJ2-7 and V is TRBV18, with 7 bases that match TRBD1. V lost 8 bases, J lost 3 bases, and 7 bases stayed unmatched. Germline lookup yields CDR1 KGHSH and CDR2 LQKENI. CDR3 length equals 13 residues. CDR3 loop: CASATGIGYEQYF. The CDR3 coding sequence is TGTGCCAGCGCGACAGGGATAGGCTACGAGCAGTACTTC.

This chain joins TRBV4-3 and TRBJ2-3, with D tentatively TRBD2 (5 bases). Per germline, CDR1 LGHNA and CDR2 YSLEER. The CDR3 covers 14 residues. Trimming took off 1 base at V and 5 bases at J, with 10 bases between the two ends. CDR3 loop: CASSQVTSRDTQYF. Written as DNA, the CDR3 is TGCGCCAGCAGCCAAGTTACTAGTCGAGATACGCAGTATTTT.

J is TRBJ2-7 and V is TRBV28; TRBD1 might be the D (6 bases). The ends were cut back, 3 bases at V and 6 bases at J, with 9 bases in the middle. This CDR3 has 12 amino acids. Per the germline V gene, CDR1 is MDHEN and CDR2 is SYDVKM. The DNA for the CDR3 is TGTGCCAGCAGTTTTAGGGGGTCCGAGCAGTACTTC. It translates to CASSFRGSEQYF.

The table lists this clone with many counts. V usage is TRBV6-1 and J usage is TRBJ2-7; 11 bases fit TRBD1. The germline gives CDR1 MNHNS, CDR2 SASEGT. This CDR3 has 15 residues. V lost 1 base, J lost 2 bases, and 1 base stayed unmatched. The CDR3 DNA follows: TGTGCCAGCAGTGAAGGGACAGGGGGCGCCTACGAGCAGTACTTC. Its translation is CASSEGTGGAYEQYF.

The chain is built from TRBV5-5 and TRBJ2-3, with TRBD1 matching 9 bases. Germline loops: CDR1 SGHKS, CDR2 YYEKEE (reference sequence). The V segment lost 4 bases and the J segment 5 bases; nucleotides outside the gene matches: 14. The CDR3 loop spans 17 amino acids. The CDR3 sequence is CASSPSTIQGAGDTQYF. CDR3 bases: TGTGCCAGCAGCCCCTCAACAATACAGGGGGCTGGAGATACGCAGTATTTT.

The chain combines TRBV27 with TRBJ1-4; perhaps TRBD1 as D (5 bases). Germline values: CDR1 MNHEY, CDR2 SMNVEV (reference sequence). The V gene lost 7 bases and the J gene lost 3 bases, with 9 bases spanning the gap. The CDR3 is made up of 13 amino acids. The CDR3 loop reads CASKNRSNEKLFF. The CDR3 DNA is TGTGCCAGCAAGAACAGGTCTAATGAAAAACTGTTTTTT.

This rearrangement joins TRBV11-2 to TRBJ2-3, with D uncertain. Trimming took off 1 base at V and 6 bases at J, with 14 bases between the two ends. The CDR3 totals 15 residues. Looked up from germline, CDR1 is SGHAT and CDR2 is FQNNGV. The chain's CDR3 is CASSLGGRAGDTQYF. The CDR3 DNA sequence: TGTGCCAGCAGCTTAGGAGGACGGGCCGGGGATACGCAGTATTTT.

The table lists this clone with a count of one. This chain joins TRBV5-1 and TRBJ1-2; no clear D. Trimming took off 1 base at V and 4 bases at J, with 11 bases between the two ends. This CDR3 is 14 amino acids long. Germline V gene sequence: CDR1 SGHRS, CDR2 YFSETQ. The CDR3 DNA reads TGCGCCAGCAGCTTGACGGGTCCCCTCTATGGCTACACCTTC. Amino acid sequence: CASSLTGPLYGYTF.

This chain links TRBV19 with TRBJ2-3; D is unclear. Germline assignment: CDR1 LNHDA and CDR2 SQIVND (reference sequence). V was shortened by 5 bases and J by 0 bases, with 6 bases between the two germline ends. The CDR3 contains 13 residues. Written as DNA, the CDR3 is TGTGCCAGTAGTGTGTCTAGCACAGATACGCAGTATTTT. Protein product: CASSVSSTDTQYF. Filled out from reference TRBV19 and TRBJ2-3, the complete variable domain reads DGGITQSPKYLFRKEGQNVTLSCEQNLNHDAMYWYRQDPGQGLRLIYYSQIVNDFQKGDIAEGYSVSREKKESFPLTVTSAQKNPTAFYLCASSVSSTDTQYFGPGTRLTVL.

The chain is built from TRBV4-1 and TRBJ2-5; 10 positions match TRBD2. The CDR3 spans 16 residues. Per germline, CDR1 MGHRA and CDR2 YSYEKL. Germline trimming cut 6 bases from V and 2 bases from J; bases unmatched to any gene: 9. CDR3 residues: CASRPSGTSVQETQYF. The DNA for the CDR3 is TGCGCCAGCAGACCTTCCGGGACTAGCGTTCAAGAGACCCAGTACTTC.

J is TRBJ2-1 and V is TRBV5-1, with 9 bases lining up with TRBD2. This CDR3 region has 16 residues. Trimming cost V 4 bases and J 5 bases; bases outside gene matches: 10. From germline, CDR1 is SGHRS and CDR2 YFSETQ. DNA for the CDR3: TGCGCCAGCAGCCCTAACCCGACTAGCGGACACAATGAGCAGTTCTTC. It encodes CASSPNPTSGHNEQFF.

The rearrangement uses TRBV19 and TRBJ2-6; 7 bases map to TRBD2. This CDR3 is built from 17 residues. In germline, CDR1 is LNHDA, CDR2 SQIVND (reference sequence). Trimming at V came to 6 bases and at J to 4 bases, leaving 12 bases not matched to a gene. The CDR3 sequence is CASRKRGEPTGANVLTF. CDR3 nucleotides: TGTGCCAGTAGGAAACGGGGGGAACCTACAGGGGCCAACGTCCTGACTTTC.

The chain is built from TRBV27 and TRBJ2-1; D call uncertain. The germline V gene has CDR1 MNHEY and CDR2 SMNVEV (reference sequence). Trimming pared 3 bases from V and 9 bases from J, leaving 12 bases between. CDR3 length: 13 amino acids. The CDR3 loop reads CASSLSGVGEQFF. Written as DNA, the CDR3 is TGTGCCAGCAGTTTGTCAGGTGTAGGTGAGCAGTTCTTC.

The rearrangement joins TRBV27 to TRBJ2-7; possibly TRBD2 for D (5 bases). The CDR3 totals 15 residues. V was pared by 6 bases and J by 0 bases, with 15 bases between. From germline, CDR1 is MNHEY and CDR2 SMNVEV (reference sequence). The CDR3 loop reads CASSLALADSYEQYF. CDR3 sequence (DNA): TGTGCCAGCAGCTTAGCGTTGGCGGACTCCTACGAGCAGTACTTC.

This rearrangement joins TRBV27 to TRBJ2-1; TRBD1 is a possible D gene (6 bases). V lost 2 bases and J 5 bases, leaving 10 bases between the germline ends. Germline values: CDR1 MNHEY, CDR2 SMNVEV (reference sequence). The CDR3 is 14 amino acids. The CDR3 DNA follows: TGTGCCAGCAGTTTAGTTCGACAGGACAATGAGCAGTTCTTC. Amino acids: CASSLVRQDNEQFF.

The chain employs TRBV4-3 and TRBJ1-5; the D is unclear. The CDR3 contains 16 residues. With 1 base removed from V and 0 bases from J, the gap between germline ends came to 10 bases. CDR1 and CDR2 from the germline V gene are LGHNA and YSLEER. The CDR3 coding sequence is TGCGCCAGCAGCCAAGGTTTAAGGCATAGCAATCAGCCCCAGCATTTT. Encoded protein: CASSQGLRHSNQPQHF.

V and J are TRBV15 and TRBJ2-5; D might be TRBD2 (6 bases). This CDR3 spans 18 amino acids. CDR1 LNHNV and CDR2 YYDKDF come from the germline V gene (reference sequence). The ends were cut back, 0 bases at V and 2 bases at J, with 19 bases in the middle. The CDR3 spells CATSRDRASATSQETQYF. In DNA form, the CDR3 reads TGTGCCACCAGCAGAGATAGGGCTAGCGCGACTTCACAAGAGACCCAGTACTTC.

V and J are TRBV7-9 and TRBJ2-7, with D possibly matching TRBD2 (5 bases). Germline CDR1 is SEHNR and CDR2 is FQNEAQ (reference sequence). Trimming took off 1 base at V and 2 bases at J, with 12 bases between the two ends. This CDR3 comprises 15 residues. As DNA, the CDR3 is TGTGCCAGCAGCTTAGGAGGGAATCCAACCTACGAGCAGTACTTC. Encoded protein: CASSLGGNPTYEQYF.

The rearrangement joins TRBV7-9 to TRBJ1-4; D is unresolved. V shed 5 bases and J shed 0 bases, with 10 bases lying between them. Germline V lookup: CDR1 SEHNR, CDR2 FQNEAQ (reference sequence). The CDR3 has 15 amino acids. The CDR3 DNA is TGTGCCAGCAGCCCACCTGGGCCAACTAATGAAAAACTGTTTTTT. Protein: CASSPPGPTNEKLFF.

This clone has only one observation. The V and J genes are TRBV28 and TRBJ2-1; no clear D. CDR3 length equals 15 residues. Trimming shortened V by 4 bases and J by 4 bases, and 14 bases separated the two germline ends. Per germline, CDR1 MDHEN and CDR2 SYDVKM. CDR3 in amino acids: CASSSLVSPYNEQFF. The CDR3 DNA reads TGTGCCAGCAGTTCGTTGGTTTCCCCATACAATGAGCAGTTCTTC.

This clone appeared a single time. The chain is built from TRBV28 and TRBJ2-7; 14 positions agree with TRBD2. Losses at the gene ends were 6 bases for V and 3 bases for J; bases not matched to a gene: 10. The CDR3 is made up of 17 amino acids. From germline, CDR1 is MDHEN and CDR2 SYDVKM. CDR3 coding DNA: TGTGCCAGCAGCCTAGGACTAGCGGGAGGACAAAGCTACGAGCAGTACTTC. Encoded protein: CASSLGLAGGQSYEQYF.

The chain is built from TRBV28 and TRBJ2-1, with D hard to call. Germline V gene sequence: CDR1 MDHEN, CDR2 SYDVKM. The CDR3 is 13 amino acids. Trimming shortened V by 0 bases and J by 9 bases, and 9 bases separated the two germline ends. CDR3 DNA sequence: TGTGCCAGCAGTTTATGGTCCCGGACTGAGCAGTTCTTC. Its protein is CASSLWSRTEQFF.

This rearrangement joins TRBV28 to TRBJ1-5; a possible D gene is TRBD1 (5 bases). Germline lookup yields CDR1 MDHEN and CDR2 SYDVKM. The CDR3 extends over 13 amino acids. With 7 bases removed from V and 3 bases from J, the gap between germline ends came to 10 bases. The CDR3 protein is CASNLGVNQPQHF. The CDR3 region has the DNA TGTGCCAGCAACCTAGGGGTCAATCAGCCCCAGCATTTT.

The rearrangement uses TRBV7-3 and TRBJ1-1; the D gene is possibly TRBD1 (5 bases). CDR1 SGHTA and CDR2 FQGTGA come from the germline V gene. The germline V and J ends were trimmed by 5 bases and 4 bases, with 17 bases remaining between them. The length of the CDR3 is 15 residues. The CDR3 bases are TGTGCCAGCAGCCTCACTGGGGGGAAGGGCACTGAAGCTTTCTTT. Translating it yields CASSLTGGKGTEAFF.